This TCR beta chain was documented in a study of T cells after yellow fever vaccination. Conversion of TCR transcripts into cDNA relied on 5'RACE template switching, which added a universal primer site and UMIs. TCRdb redid the calling of the 5' RACE reads with MiXCR, one entry per CDR3 protein. This sample has hundreds of thousands of distinct CDR3 sequences, with approximately 19% found just once. V was pared by 0 bases and J by 6 bases, with 6 bases of the junction left unmatched. The CDR3 is made up of 16 amino acids. CDR1 MNHNS and CDR2 SASEGT come from the germline V gene. The TCR originated in a young man who received the YFV17D yellow fever vaccine. V is TRBV6-1 and J is TRBJ2-1, with 9 bases aligning to TRBD2. The material was PBMCs, obtained before the yellow fever booster vaccination. CDR3 in amino acids: CASSEALSGGFNEQFF. CDR3 nucleotides: TGTGCCAGCAGTGAAGCGCTGAGCGGGGGGTTCAATGAGCAGTTCTTC.